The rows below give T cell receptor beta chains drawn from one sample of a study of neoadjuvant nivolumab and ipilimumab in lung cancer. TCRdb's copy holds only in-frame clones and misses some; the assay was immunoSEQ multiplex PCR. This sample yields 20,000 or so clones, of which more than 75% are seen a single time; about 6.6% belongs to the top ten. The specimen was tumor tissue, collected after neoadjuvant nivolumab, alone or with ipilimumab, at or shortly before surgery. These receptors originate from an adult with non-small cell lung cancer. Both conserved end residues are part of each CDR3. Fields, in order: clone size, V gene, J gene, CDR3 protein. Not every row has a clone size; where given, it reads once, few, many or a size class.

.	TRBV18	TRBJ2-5	CASSPQGEETQYF
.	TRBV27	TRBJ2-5	CASSPLADQETQYF
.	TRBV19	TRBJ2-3	CASSMALSTDTQYF
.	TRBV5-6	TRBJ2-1	CASSLTAGWSYNEQFF
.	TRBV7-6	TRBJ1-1	CASSLTQGDHTEAFF
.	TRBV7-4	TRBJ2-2	CASTFHRAGELFF
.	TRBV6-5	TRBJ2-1	CASRSLTGEEQFF
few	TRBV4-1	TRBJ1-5	CASSQDPGRPWQPQHF
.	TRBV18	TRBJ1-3	CASSPRPGGDGGNTIYF
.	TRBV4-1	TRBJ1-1	CASTPHRDVNTEAFF
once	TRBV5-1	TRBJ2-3	CASTLSGPTDTQYF